This T cell receptor (beta chain) was identified in a study of T cells after yellow fever vaccination. Whole-study results and caveats: Peak timing came faster in the weaker secondary response, day 5 versus 15. Contamination of FACS-sorted repertoires by abundant clonotypes from the bulk population could occur. Booster samples showed a return of most primary-vaccination clones (approximately 96% CD4, about 87% CD8).

Notes on this clonotype: Its matching antigen is unknown.

The length of the CDR3 is 12 residues. Germline loops: CDR1 LNHNV, CDR2 YYDKDF (reference sequence). Trimming stripped 1 base from V and 9 bases from J, with 7 bases between. Each CDR3 protein gets one entry after TCRdb re-called the 5' RACE reads with MiXCR. The sample has hundreds of thousands of distinct CDR3 sequences; 9% to 15% are singletons. The sample in question was PBMCs, obtained on the day of the yellow fever booster vaccination. This TCR came from a man aged 30 to 45 who received the YFV17D yellow fever vaccine. This chain connects TRBV15 to TRBJ2-1; D is ambiguous. This chain's CDR3 is CATSRGGLEQFF. The CDR3 DNA follows: TGTGCCACCAGCAGAGGGGGTCTTGAGCAGTTCTTC.